A single sample gave rise to the 7 T cell receptor beta chains below, sequenced in a study of blood T cells in healthy people across ages. The use of a sample-barcoded 5' primer and a J-beta primer mix characterized a second PCR of roughly 7 to 11 cycles. TCRdb itself ran the 5' RACE reads through MiXCR, one entry per CDR3 protein. The table includes fewer than 2 million distinct CDR3 sequences, about two fifths detected once. The specimen was blood. Receptors originate from a human donor in good health.

This clonotype appeared a few times. A much larger clone differs from this one at a single base, so this may be a read error. The chain uses TRBV7-3 and TRBJ2-1; the D gene is possibly TRBD1 (6 bases). CDR3 length: 14 residues. Germline V gives CDR1 SGHTA, CDR2 FQGTGA. The CDR3 spells CAGSSGQSYNEQFF. CDR3 nucleotide sequence: TGTGCCGGCAGCTCCGGACAGTCCTACAATGAGCAGTTCTTC.

The chain combines TRBV29-1 with TRBJ2-7; 7 nucleotides match TRBD1. The CDR3 has 15 residues. With 0 bases clipped from V and 2 bases from J, the junction kept 7 bases outside the gene matches. CDR1 and CDR2 (germline): SQVTM, ANQGSEA. CDR3 in DNA: TGCAGCGTTGAAGACCCCGGGACAGTTACCTACGAGCAGTACTTC. Its translation is CSVEDPGTVTYEQYF.

The chain recombines TRBV3-1 with TRBJ2-1, with unresolved D. V dropped 2 bases and J dropped 6 bases, with 11 bases sitting between them. This CDR3 comprises 14 residues. CDR1 and CDR2 (germline): LGHDT, YNNKEL (reference sequence). DNA of the CDR3: TGTGCCAGCAGCCAACTTTCCTCTAGCAATGAGCAGTTCTTC. Translating gives CASSQLSSSNEQFF.

The gene calls are TRBV7-2 and TRBJ2-3; D gene unclear. The V and J ends lost 8 bases and 2 bases respectively, with 11 bases between them. Germline V gives CDR1 SGHTA, CDR2 FQGNSA. The CDR3 contains 13 residues. The CDR3 loop is CASFRVVTDTQYF. In nucleotides, the CDR3 is TGTGCCAGCTTCCGAGTAGTCACAGATACGCAGTATTTT.

V and J are TRBV5-1 and TRBJ2-3, with 8 bases lining up with TRBD2. The CDR3 is 15 residues long. V lost 2 bases and J lost 6; bases outside the gene matches: 8. Germline values: CDR1 SGHRS, CDR2 YFSETQ. The CDR3 reads CASSLHGTSDDTQYF. The DNA for the CDR3 is TGCGCCAGCAGCTTACACGGGACTAGTGATGATACGCAGTATTTT.

This sequence joins TRBV7-8 and TRBJ2-3; D is tentatively TRBD1 or TRBD2 (5 bases each). There are 15 residues in the CDR3. V lost 5 bases to trimming and J lost 5 bases, with 17 bases between them. CDR1 and CDR2 (germline): SGHVS, FQNEAQ. The CDR3: CASSLRVGAQDTQYF. CDR3 sequence (DNA): TGTGCCAGCAGCCTGAGGGTAGGGGCCCAAGATACGCAGTATTTT.

Concerning this clonotype: Being one base from a much bigger clone, this may be a read error. V and J are TRBV29-1 and TRBJ2-1; 9 bases are shared with TRBD1. V lost 7 bases, J lost 10 bases, and 11 bases stayed unmatched. From germline, CDR1 is SQVTM and CDR2 ANQGSEA. This CDR3 has 13 amino acids. CDR3 sequence (DNA): TGCAGCGGTTCCGGGACAGGGAGAGGCGAGCAGTTCTTC. This gives the protein CSGSGTGRGEQFF.